Detailed here is one T cell receptor beta chain. The antigen remains unidentified. Combining a sample-barcoded 5' primer with a J-beta primer mix, a second PCR ran for roughly 6 to 12 cycles. Every cDNA molecule carried a tag from a template-switch adaptor bearing 12 random nucleotides. MiXCR, run by TCRdb on the 5' RACE reads, gives a single entry per CDR3 protein. The table includes about 1.4 million distinct CDR3 sequences, 59% detected once. The sample belongs to a study of blood T cells in healthy people across ages. General study results and limits: Greater diversity and more naive CD4+ cells were seen in long-lived donors than in aged donors.

CDR3 size: 14 residues. The V gene's germline CDR1 is MGHRA and CDR2 YSYEKL. The germline V and J ends were trimmed by 4 bases and 11 bases, with 20 bases remaining between them. Each donor was a healthy Caucasian individual from Russia, aged roughly 6 to 90. Peripheral blood was drawn, about 9.7 milliliters per donor. The sample taken for sequencing was blood. This clonotype was obtained from a man aged 18 to 29 in good health. This chain joins TRBV4-1 and TRBJ2-5, with D perhaps TRBD1 or TRBD2 (5 bases each). The CDR3 loop reads CASSLPGLYNEQYF. Here the CDR3 DNA reads TGCGCCAGCAGCCTACCGGGGCTATACAATGAGCAGTACTTC.